The entry below describes one T cell receptor beta chain. Deep-level assay runs were performed. The assay was immunoSEQ multiplex PCR, and TCRdb's table has in-frame clones only and misses some. The sample lists about 1.1 million clones, about 84% occurring once. The CDR3 is made up of 15 amino acids. The germline CDR1 and CDR2 sequences are SGHKS and YYEKEE (reference sequence). J gave up 2 bases and V 6 bases, and 8 bases lay outside the gene matches. These data come from a study of shared clonotypes between healthy human individuals. The rearrangement joins TRBV5-5 to TRBJ2-7, with TRBD2 matching 10 bases. The TCR sequence derives from a man between 18 and 29 years old in good health. Some clones in this sample may be carry-over from other donors' samples. The sequenced sample consisted of memory CD4+ T cells from PBMCs. The subset: CD45RA-negative fraction. CDR3 sequence: CASNHRLAGPYEQYF. Written as DNA, the CDR3 is TGTGCCAGCAACCACCGACTAGCGGGTCCCTACGAGCAGTACTTC.